A selection of T cell receptor beta chains follows, all from one sample in a study of early T cells in non-severe SARS-CoV-2 infection. From the 5' RACE reads, TCRdb called clonotypes with MiXCR, one entry per CDR3 protein. The data contain 32,000 or so distinct CDR3 sequences, roughly 6% of them singletons. The source material was whole blood. The receptors stem from an adult who was a healthcare worker with PCR-confirmed SARS-CoV-2 infection or an uninfected control (not recorded which). CDR3s include the opening cysteine and the closing phenylalanine or tryptophan. Each record gives: D gene, V gene, clone size, J gene, CDR3 length, CDR3 protein, CDR3 DNA. A D gene is named only where the DNA matches it firmly. Expanded clones get a size class; other rows say once, few or many, or leave the size out.

d_call: NA; v_call: TRBV4-1; clone_size: NA; j_call: TRBJ2-3; cdr3_length: 14; cdr3_aa: CASESLPMTDTQYF; cdr3_nt: TGCGCCAGCGAGTCTTTACCCATGACAGATACGCAGTATTTT
d_call: NA; v_call: TRBV7-2; clone_size: medium-sized; j_call: TRBJ2-3; cdr3_length: 18; cdr3_aa: CASSLAEVRTHSTDTQYF; cdr3_nt: TGTGCCAGCAGCTTGGCCGAGGTCCGAACTCATAGCACAGATACGCAGTATTTT
d_call: NA; v_call: TRBV7-8; clone_size: few; j_call: TRBJ2-5; cdr3_length: 16; cdr3_aa: CASSLARWTRGETQYF; cdr3_nt: TGTGCCAGCAGCTTAGCGCGGTGGACCCGGGGGGAGACCCAGTACTTC
d_call: NA; v_call: TRBV4-1; clone_size: few; j_call: TRBJ2-1; cdr3_length: 15; cdr3_aa: CASSQDQGGYNEQFF; cdr3_nt: TGCGCCAGCAGCCAAGATCAAGGGGGCTACAATGAGCAGTTCTTC
d_call: NA; v_call: TRBV5-5; clone_size: many; j_call: TRBJ1-2; cdr3_length: 15; cdr3_aa: CASSLADYFPYGYTF; cdr3_nt: TGTGCCAGCAGCTTGGCTGACTACTTTCCTTATGGCTACACCTTC
d_call: TRBD2; v_call: TRBV9; clone_size: few; j_call: TRBJ2-3; cdr3_length: 14; cdr3_aa: CASGSGRAVDTQYF; cdr3_nt: TGTGCCAGCGGTAGCGGGAGGGCCGTAGATACGCAGTATTTT
d_call: NA; v_call: TRBV10-2; clone_size: many; j_call: TRBJ2-7; cdr3_length: 11; cdr3_aa: CASTNSYEQYF; cdr3_nt: TGCGCCAGCACAAACTCCTACGAGCAGTACTTC
d_call: TRBD2; v_call: TRBV7-7; clone_size: many; j_call: TRBJ2-3; cdr3_length: 15; cdr3_aa: CASSSSSGKGDTQYF; cdr3_nt: TGTGCCAGCAGCTCCTCTAGCGGCAAGGGAGATACGCAGTATTTT
d_call: TRBD2; v_call: TRBV7-8; clone_size: NA; j_call: TRBJ2-3; cdr3_length: 15; cdr3_aa: CASSSRTRSTDTQYF; cdr3_nt: TGTGCCAGCAGCTCTCGGACTAGATCCACAGATACGCAGTATTTT
d_call: NA; v_call: TRBV7-9; clone_size: few; j_call: TRBJ2-3; cdr3_length: 13; cdr3_aa: CASITSYPDTQYF; cdr3_nt: TGTGCCAGCATCACTAGCTACCCAGATACGCAGTATTTT
d_call: NA; v_call: TRBV7-2; clone_size: NA; j_call: TRBJ2-3; cdr3_length: 15; cdr3_aa: CASSSMPGSTDTQYF; cdr3_nt: TGTGCCAGCAGCTCCATGCCAGGGAGCACAGATACGCAGTATTTT
d_call: NA; v_call: TRBV3-1; clone_size: few; j_call: TRBJ2-3; cdr3_length: 15; cdr3_aa: CASSQYSTRTDTQYF; cdr3_nt: TGTGCCAGCAGCCAATATAGTACGCGCACAGATACGCAGTATTTT
d_call: NA; v_call: TRBV9; clone_size: many; j_call: TRBJ2-5; cdr3_length: 15; cdr3_aa: CASSVAAGHQETQYF; cdr3_nt: TGTGCCAGCAGCGTAGCCGCTGGGCACCAAGAGACCCAGTACTTC
d_call: NA; v_call: TRBV12-3/TRBV12-4; clone_size: NA; j_call: TRBJ2-1; cdr3_length: 16; cdr3_aa: CASSIRGQKTYNEQFF; cdr3_nt: TGTGCCAGCAGTATTCGTGGCCAAAAGACCTACAATGAGCAGTTCTTC
d_call: NA; v_call: TRBV7-2; clone_size: many; j_call: TRBJ1-1; cdr3_length: 13; cdr3_aa: CASSLAGYTEAFF; cdr3_nt: TGTGCCAGCAGCTTAGCGGGTTACACTGAAGCTTTCTTT
d_call: NA; v_call: TRBV7-9; clone_size: few; j_call: TRBJ1-5; cdr3_length: 12; cdr3_aa: CASSFPGGPQHF; cdr3_nt: TGTGCCAGCAGCTTCCCCGGCGGGCCCCAGCATTTT
d_call: NA; v_call: TRBV27; clone_size: many; j_call: TRBJ2-3; cdr3_length: 17; cdr3_aa: CASSLSRTVTGVDTQYF; cdr3_nt: TGTGCCAGCAGTTTATCCCGGACAGTTACGGGTGTGGATACGCAGTATTTT
d_call: NA; v_call: TRBV7-2; clone_size: many; j_call: TRBJ1-1; cdr3_length: 15; cdr3_aa: CASSLGRHMNTEAFF; cdr3_nt: TGTGCCAGCAGCTTAGGCCGGCACATGAACACTGAAGCTTTCTTT
d_call: NA; v_call: TRBV6-5; clone_size: NA; j_call: TRBJ1-6; cdr3_length: 15; cdr3_aa: CASSSHPRAGSPLHF; cdr3_nt: TGTGCCAGCAGTTCACACCCGAGGGCTGGATCACCCCTCCACTTT
d_call: NA; v_call: TRBV12-3/TRBV12-4; clone_size: many; j_call: TRBJ2-3; cdr3_length: 15; cdr3_aa: CASRPGTRNTDTQYF; cdr3_nt: TGTGCCAGCAGACCCGGGACTCGAAACACAGATACGCAGTATTTT
d_call: NA; v_call: TRBV28; clone_size: many; j_call: TRBJ2-7; cdr3_length: 13; cdr3_aa: CASSYGLFREQYF; cdr3_nt: TGTGCCAGCAGTTATGGGCTGTTTCGGGAGCAGTACTTC
d_call: NA; v_call: TRBV20-1; clone_size: few; j_call: TRBJ2-1; cdr3_length: 16; cdr3_aa: CSARDRAGRSYNEQFF; cdr3_nt: TGCAGTGCTAGAGATCGGGCCGGGAGATCCTACAATGAGCAGTTCTTC
d_call: TRBD1; v_call: TRBV6-1; clone_size: many; j_call: TRBJ1-5; cdr3_length: 14; cdr3_aa: CASRQGAGDQPQHF; cdr3_nt: TGTGCCAGCAGGCAGGGGGCTGGGGATCAGCCCCAGCATTTT
d_call: NA; v_call: TRBV7-2; clone_size: few; j_call: TRBJ2-2; cdr3_length: 13; cdr3_aa: CASSFPPAGELFF; cdr3_nt: TGTGCCAGCAGCTTCCCCCCGGCCGGGGAGCTGTTTTTT